This TCR beta chain was identified in a study of T cell changes during pregnancy in multiple sclerosis (dated by TCRdb to the late 2010s). Background for the entire study: The study looked at changes in the T cell repertoire across pregnancy in women with multiple sclerosis.

Germline trimming: 6 bases from V, 5 bases from J; junction bases outside gene matches: 7. The CDR1 and CDR2 encoded by the germline V gene are MNHNS and SASEGT. Taken from cysteine to phenylalanine, the CDR3 has 15 residues. The read is trimmed to its CDR3 DNA, 45 bases read in frame from base 1. Concerning this clone itself: Its target antigen remains unknown. No much larger clone exists at a distance of one base, and base qualities are not known.

The library was produced with the immunoSEQ multiplex PCR assay. TCRdb limited this immuneACCESS table to in-frame rearrangements with V and J called. A share of clones is missing; checked studies link under half to unresolved V genes, and the rest is unexplained. The sample table holds about 92,000 clones, of which roughly 90% were seen once. Less than 2% of the sample goes to the ten largest clones. The sequence was collected from a female donor with multiple sclerosis, enrolled in a pregnancy study. The sequence is built from TRBV6-1 and TRBJ2-2, with TRBD1 identical over 9 junction bases. Sequences were derived from peripheral blood, sampled in the first trimester of pregnancy. Read as DNA, the sequence is TGTGCCAGCAGGACGGGACAGGGCGGAACCGGGGAGCTGTTTTTT. The resulting protein is CASRTGQGGTGELFF.